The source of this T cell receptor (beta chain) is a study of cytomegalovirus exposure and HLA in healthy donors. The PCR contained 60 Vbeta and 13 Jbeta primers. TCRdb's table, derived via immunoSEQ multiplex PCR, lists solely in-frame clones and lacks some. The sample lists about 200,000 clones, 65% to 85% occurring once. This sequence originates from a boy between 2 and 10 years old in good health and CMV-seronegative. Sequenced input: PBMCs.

This CDR3 is CASSLGRGTYEQYF. The CDR3 bases are TGTGCCAGCAGCTTAGGAAGGGGGACCTACGAGCAGTACTTC. The V and J genes are TRBV11-2 and TRBJ2-7, with D maybe TRBD1 (6 bases). The V gene lost 1 base and the J gene lost 2 bases, with 9 bases spanning the gap. From germline, CDR1 is SGHAT and CDR2 FQNNGV. The CDR3 has 14 amino acids.